A selection of T cell receptor beta chains follows, all from one sample in a study of glioma-infiltrating T cells after dendritic cell vaccination. Profiled with immunoSEQ multiplex PCR; TCRdb holds only in-frame clones, not every one. The sample contains around 83,000 clones, 85% of which appear only once. Source: blood, taken after dendritic cell vaccination. These receptor sequences come from a human donor with glioblastoma. The CDR3 runs from the conserved cysteine through the conserved F or W. A D gene is named only where the DNA matches it firmly. Some rows mark clone size as missing; the rest say once, few, many or name a class of expanded clone.

j_call,clone_size,d_call,v_call,cdr3_nt,cdr3_aa
TRBJ2-1,-,TRBD2,TRBV5-6,TGTGCCAGCAGCGGACAGCTAGCGGGGGTTGGCAATGAGCAGTTCTTC,CASSGQLAGVGNEQFF
TRBJ1-2,-,TRBD1,TRBV7-9,TGTGCCAGCAGCTTAGAGACAGGGGGAGGCTACACCTTC,CASSLETGGGYTF
TRBJ1-2,-,TRBD1,TRBV6-6,TGTGCCAGCAGTACACAAGACAGGGGCCATGGCTACACCTTC,CASSTQDRGHGYTF
TRBJ2-1,few,-,TRBV6-4,TGTGCCAGCAGTGATAACTCCTACAATGAGCAGTTCTTC,CASSDNSYNEQFF
TRBJ2-7,-,TRBD2,TRBV5-6,TGTGCCAGCAGCGGGGGGGACGGGACCTACGAGCAGTACTTC,CASSGGDGTYEQYF
TRBJ2-7,few,TRBD1,TRBV19,TGTGCCAGTAGTATCCGACAGGGGATCTCCTACGAGCAGTACTTC,CASSIRQGISYEQYF
TRBJ2-7,-,TRBD1,TRBV14,TGTGCCAGCAGCCATGAGACGACAGGGAAGGTCGAGCAGTACTTC,CASSHETTGKVEQYF
TRBJ2-1,-,TRBD2,TRBV19,TGTGCCAGTAGTATAGACCCTCCTAGCGGGGGGCACTCCTACAATGAGCAGTTCTTC,CASSIDPPSGGHSYNEQFF
TRBJ1-1,-,-,TRBV19,TGTGCCAGTAGTTCACACAGGGACACGGACACTGAAGCTTTCTTT,CASSSHRDTDTEAFF
TRBJ1-1,-,-,TRBV29-1,TGCAGCGTTGACAGAAGTTCGACTGAAGCTTTCTTT,CSVDRSSTEAFF
TRBJ2-5,-,-,TRBV2,TGTGCCAGCACCAGCCGCACTAGCAGGAAAGAGACCCAGTACTTC,CASTSRTSRKETQYF
TRBJ2-1,few,TRBD1,TRBV6-1,TGTGCCAGCAGTCCTCGGACAGGGGCGGGCAATGAGCAGTTCTTC,CASSPRTGAGNEQFF
TRBJ1-5,-,-,TRBV7-2,TGTGCCAGCAGCACAACAGGGCAGGGACAGCCCCAGCATTTT,CASSTTGQGQPQHF
TRBJ2-3,-,TRBD1,TRBV9,TGTGCCAGCAGCGTGGGACAGGGGACAGATACGCAGTATTTT,CASSVGQGTDTQYF
TRBJ2-3,-,-,TRBV2,TGTGCCAGCAGTAACGACAGGCGCCGCACAGATACGCAGTATTTT,CASSNDRRRTDTQYF
TRBJ2-1,-,-,TRBV6-5,TGTGCCAGCAGTCCGAGGAATGAGCAGTTCTTC,CASSPRNEQFF
TRBJ1-5,few,-,TRBV29-1,TGCAGCGTTGCGGGCGGGAGCAATCAGCCCCAGCATTTT,CSVAGGSNQPQHF
TRBJ2-1,-,TRBD2,TRBV27,TGTGCCAGCAGTATCCGGGGGGGCCTGGGCAATGAGCAGTTCTTC,CASSIRGGLGNEQFF
TRBJ2-7,-,-,TRBV6-6,TGTGCCAGCAGTAGCGCCGACAGGCGGATTCCCTACGAGCAGTACTTC,CASSSADRRIPYEQYF
TRBJ1-6,once,TRBD1,TRBV15,TGTGCCACCAGCGGAGAAGGGACAGTTGGTTCACCCCTCCACTTT,CATSGEGTVGSPLHF
TRBJ1-5,-,TRBD1,TRBV5-1,TGCGCCAGCAGCCCCACCGGACAGGGGTTACAGCCCCAGCATTTT,CASSPTGQGLQPQHF
TRBJ2-1,-,-,TRBV7-6,TGTGCCAGCAGCTCAAGGGGTGAGCAGTTCTTC,CASSSRGEQFF
TRBJ2-7,-,-,TRBV7-3,TGTGCCAGCGGTCAATACAGACAGAAAACCTACGAGCAGTACTTC,CASGQYRQKTYEQYF
TRBJ1-1,few,-,TRBV28,TGTGCCAGCAGTGGAGGGGGGGCCAGGACTGAAGCTTTCTTT,CASSGGGARTEAFF
TRBJ1-1,-,TRBD1,TRBV19,TGTGCCAGTAGTAGGAGGACAGGGGACACTGAAGCTTTCTTT,CASSRRTGDTEAFF
TRBJ1-2,-,-,TRBV6-5,TGTGCCAGCAGTTATGCGGCAGGGATCAACTATGGCTACACCTTC,CASSYAAGINYGYTF
TRBJ2-7,few,TRBD1,TRBV4-2,TGTGCCAGCAGCGCCGGGACAGGGGGCTTAAGCTCCTACGAGCAGTACTTC,CASSAGTGGLSSYEQYF
TRBJ2-7,-,TRBD1,TRBV28,TGTGCCAGCAGTTTTCTCCGGGACAGAATCTCCTACGAGCAGTACTTC,CASSFLRDRISYEQYF
TRBJ2-1,-,-,TRBV9,TGTGCCAGCAGCGAGACAGGAGCGGGGACCCTTTACAATGAGCAGTTCTTC,CASSETGAGTLYNEQFF
TRBJ1-6,-,TRBD1,TRBV6-5,TGTGCCAGCAGTTCCCGGGACAGGGGCCATTCACCCCTCCACTTT,CASSSRDRGHSPLHF
TRBJ1-3,-,-,TRBV14,TGTGCCAGCAGCCAAACCACTGAGCCTAACACCATATATTTT,CASSQTTEPNTIYF
TRBJ2-2,-,TRBD2,TRBV15,TGTGCCACCAGCAGAGATCGTTATGGGACTAGCGGGAGCCTTTCGAACACCGGGGAGCTGTTTTTT,CATSRDRYGTSGSLSNTGELFF
TRBJ1-4,-,-,TRBV28,TGTGCCAGCAGTTTATCAGGGCGGGGGGAAAAACTGTTTTTT,CASSLSGRGEKLFF
TRBJ2-7,-,-,TRBV28,TGTGCCAGCTCTGGCGGGGTGAGGGGAAGCTACGAGCAGTACTTC,CASSGGVRGSYEQYF
TRBJ2-7,-,-,TRBV18,TGTGCCAGCTCACCTTCCGGGTCCTCCTACGAGCAGTACTTC,CASSPSGSSYEQYF
TRBJ2-7,once,-,TRBV7-2,TGTGCCAGCAGTCAAACGCGAAGTTCGCTCCGCGAGCAGTACTTC,CASSQTRSSLREQYF
TRBJ2-3,once,TRBD1,TRBV6-5,TGTGCCAGCAGGGCCCTGACAGGGAGTACAGATACGCAGTATTTT,CASRALTGSTDTQYF
TRBJ2-7,-,TRBD1,TRBV6-5,TGTGCCAGCAGCTGGACAGGGGGCGCGGGTGAGCAGTACTTC,CASSWTGGAGEQYF
TRBJ2-1,-,TRBD2,TRBV10-3,TGTGCCATCCGCGGTATAGCGGGGACCTACAATGAGCAGTTCTTC,CAIRGIAGTYNEQFF
TRBJ2-1,-,TRBD2,TRBV19,TGTGCCAGTAGTACTCTAGCGGGAGGGGTATACAATGAGCAGTTCTTC,CASSTLAGGVYNEQFF
TRBJ1-4,-,-,TRBV2,TGTGCCAGCAGACCCACAGGAGCAACTAATGAAAAACTGTTTTTT,CASRPTGATNEKLFF
TRBJ1-5,once,TRBD1,TRBV18,TGTGCCAGCTCATCTAGACAGGGGAAAATGAGCAATCAGCCCCAGCATTTT,CASSSRQGKMSNQPQHF
TRBJ1-2,-,-,TRBV19,TGTGCCAGTAGTATTACAGTTGGCCTCTATGGCTACACCTTC,CASSITVGLYGYTF
TRBJ2-2,-,TRBD1,TRBV5-1,TGCGCCAGCCCGACAGGGTATGGCACCGGGGAGCTGTTTTTT,CASPTGYGTGELFF
TRBJ2-3,-,TRBD2,TRBV5-4,TGTGCCAGCAGCTACACCGGACTAGTTAAGGCAGATACGCAGTATTTT,CASSYTGLVKADTQYF
TRBJ1-1,-,-,TRBV7-9,TGTGCCAGCAGCTTAGATGGAGGGAACACTGAAGCTTTCTTT,CASSLDGGNTEAFF
TRBJ2-7,few,-,TRBV5-3,TGTGCCAGAAGCTTCCGCAGTGACGAGCAGTACTTC,CARSFRSDEQYF
TRBJ2-7,-,-,TRBV7-2,TGTGCCAGCACCTCCCAGGGATACGAGCAGTACTTC,CASTSQGYEQYF
TRBJ2-1,few,-,TRBV25-1,TGTGCCAGCAGTGAATGGACCGGGACTTACTCCTACAATGAGCAGTTCTTC,CASSEWTGTYSYNEQFF
TRBJ2-7,-,-,TRBV9,TGTGCCAGCAGCGTAGGGCTGGCAAGCTCCTACGAGCAGTACTTC,CASSVGLASSYEQYF
TRBJ1-1,-,-,TRBV6-1,TGTGCCAGCAGTGAACAGATAGCGAACACTGAAGCTTTCTTT,CASSEQIANTEAFF
TRBJ2-1,-,TRBD2,TRBV11-1,TGTGCCAGCAGCTTAGGTAGCGGGAGGGCCGTCGATGAGCAGTTCTTC,CASSLGSGRAVDEQFF